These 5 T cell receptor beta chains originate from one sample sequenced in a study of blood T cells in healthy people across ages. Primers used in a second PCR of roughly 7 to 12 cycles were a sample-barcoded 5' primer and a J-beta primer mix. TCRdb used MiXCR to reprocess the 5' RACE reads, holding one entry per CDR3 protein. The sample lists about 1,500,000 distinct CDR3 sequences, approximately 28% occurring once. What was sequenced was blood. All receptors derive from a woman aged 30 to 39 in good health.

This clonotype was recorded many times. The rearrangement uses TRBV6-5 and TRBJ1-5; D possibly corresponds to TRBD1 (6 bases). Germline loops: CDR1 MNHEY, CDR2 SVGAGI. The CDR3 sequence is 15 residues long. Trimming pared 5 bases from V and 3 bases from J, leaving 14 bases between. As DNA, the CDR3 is TGTGCCAGCAGTCGCCTAGGACAGCCCAATCAGCCCCAGCATTTT. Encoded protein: CASSRLGQPNQPQHF.

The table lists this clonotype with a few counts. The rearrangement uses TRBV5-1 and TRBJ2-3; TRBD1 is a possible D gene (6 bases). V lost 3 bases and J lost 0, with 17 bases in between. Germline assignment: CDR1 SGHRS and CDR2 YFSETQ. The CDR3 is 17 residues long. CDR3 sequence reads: CASSSERTGFSTDTQYF. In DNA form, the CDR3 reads TGCGCCAGCAGCTCCGAGCGTACAGGGTTTAGCACAGATACGCAGTATTTT.

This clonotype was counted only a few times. The CDR3 sequence: CASSLLHGKAFF. CDR3 nucleotide sequence: TGTGCCAGCAGTTTACTCCATGGTAAAGCTTTCTTT. The chain is built from TRBV27 and TRBJ1-1; D unresolved. The germline V and J ends were trimmed by 2 bases and 9 bases, with 10 bases remaining between them. Germline loops: CDR1 MNHEY, CDR2 SMNVEV (reference sequence). The length of the CDR3 is 12 residues.

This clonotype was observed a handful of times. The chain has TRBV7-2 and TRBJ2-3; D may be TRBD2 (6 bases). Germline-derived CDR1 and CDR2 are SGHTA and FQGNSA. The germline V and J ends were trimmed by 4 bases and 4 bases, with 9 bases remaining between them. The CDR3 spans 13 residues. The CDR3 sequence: CASSSLAPDTQYF. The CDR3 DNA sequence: TGTGCCAGCAGCTCTCTAGCGCCAGATACGCAGTATTTT.

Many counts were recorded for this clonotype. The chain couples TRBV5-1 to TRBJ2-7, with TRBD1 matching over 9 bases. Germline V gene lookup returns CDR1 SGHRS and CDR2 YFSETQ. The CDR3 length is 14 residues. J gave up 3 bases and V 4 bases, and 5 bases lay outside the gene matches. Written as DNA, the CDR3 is TGCGCCAGCAGCCCAGGGACAGGGTACTACGAGCAGTACTTC. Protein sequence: CASSPGTGYYEQYF.